This paragraph covers one T cell receptor (beta chain) sequence. Profiled with immunoSEQ multiplex PCR; TCRdb holds only in-frame clones, not every one. The sample carries roughly 200,000 clones, over 80% recorded once. The data were taken from a study of control samples from healthy donors and cancer patients. V was cut by 2 bases and J by 8 bases, with 10 bases left in between. This CDR3 has 14 residues. The V gene's germline CDR1 is MNHEY and CDR2 SVGAGI. The TCR was taken from a man aged 25-45 years in good health. The material sequenced was blood. The chain uses TRBV6-5 and TRBJ1-6; no firm D call. CDR3 region: CASSYNLRDSPLHF. Written as DNA, the CDR3 is TGTGCCAGCAGTTACAACCTGCGGGATTCACCCCTCCACTTT.